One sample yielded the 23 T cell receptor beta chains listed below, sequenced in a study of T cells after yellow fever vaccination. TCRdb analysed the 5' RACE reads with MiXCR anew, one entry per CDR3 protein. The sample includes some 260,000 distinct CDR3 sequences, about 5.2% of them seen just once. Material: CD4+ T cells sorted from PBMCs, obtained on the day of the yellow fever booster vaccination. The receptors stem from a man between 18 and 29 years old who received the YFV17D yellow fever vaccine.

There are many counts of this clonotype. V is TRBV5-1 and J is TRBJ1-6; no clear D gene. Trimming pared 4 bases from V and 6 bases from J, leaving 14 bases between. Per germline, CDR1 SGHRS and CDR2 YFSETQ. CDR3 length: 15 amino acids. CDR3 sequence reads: CASSPEDFFNSPLHF. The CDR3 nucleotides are TGCGCCAGCAGCCCGGAGGATTTTTTTAATTCACCCCTCCACTTT.

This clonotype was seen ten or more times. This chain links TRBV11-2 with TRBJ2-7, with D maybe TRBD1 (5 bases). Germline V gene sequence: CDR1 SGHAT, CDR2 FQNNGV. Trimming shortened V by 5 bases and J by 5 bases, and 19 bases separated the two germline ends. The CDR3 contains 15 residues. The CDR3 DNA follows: TGTGCCAGCAGCAACTTGGGGCAGGGCGGACACGAGCAGTACTTC. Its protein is CASSNLGQGGHEQYF.

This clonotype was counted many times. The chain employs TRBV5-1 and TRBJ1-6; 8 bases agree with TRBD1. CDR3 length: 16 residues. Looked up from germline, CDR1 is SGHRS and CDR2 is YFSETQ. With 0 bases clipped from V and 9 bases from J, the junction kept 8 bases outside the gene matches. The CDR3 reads CASSLAGDRTLSPLHF. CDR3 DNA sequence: TGCGCCAGCAGCTTGGCCGGGGACAGGACCCTTTCACCCCTCCACTTT.

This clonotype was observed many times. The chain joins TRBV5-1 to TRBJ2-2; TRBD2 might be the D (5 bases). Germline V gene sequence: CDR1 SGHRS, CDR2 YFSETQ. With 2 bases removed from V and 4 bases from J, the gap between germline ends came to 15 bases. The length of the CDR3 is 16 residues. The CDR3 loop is CASSFLSGSSTGELFF. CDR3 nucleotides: TGCGCCAGCAGCTTCCTGTCGGGGTCGAGCACCGGGGAGCTGTTTTTT.

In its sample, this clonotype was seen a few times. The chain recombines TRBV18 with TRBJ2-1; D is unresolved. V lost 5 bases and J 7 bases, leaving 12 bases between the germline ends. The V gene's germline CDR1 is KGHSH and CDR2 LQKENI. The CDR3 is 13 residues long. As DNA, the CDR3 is TGTGCCAGCTCAGGCGCGGCTGGAAATGAGCAGTTCTTC. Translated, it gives CASSGAAGNEQFF.

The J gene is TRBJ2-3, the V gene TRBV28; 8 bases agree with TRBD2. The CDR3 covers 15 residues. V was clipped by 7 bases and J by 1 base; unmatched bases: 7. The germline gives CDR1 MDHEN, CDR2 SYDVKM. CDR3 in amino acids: CASTTGGAGTDTQYF. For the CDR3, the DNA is TGTGCCAGCACCACGGGGGGGGCAGGCACAGATACGCAGTATTTT.

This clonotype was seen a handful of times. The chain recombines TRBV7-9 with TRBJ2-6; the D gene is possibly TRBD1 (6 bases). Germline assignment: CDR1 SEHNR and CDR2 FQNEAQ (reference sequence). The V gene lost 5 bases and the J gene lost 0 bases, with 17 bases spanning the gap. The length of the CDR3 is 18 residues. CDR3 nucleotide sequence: TGTGCCAGCAGCCTCCCCGGGACACCAGACTCTGGGGCCAACGTCCTGACTTTC. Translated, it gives CASSLPGTPDSGANVLTF. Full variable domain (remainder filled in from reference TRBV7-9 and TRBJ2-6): DTGVSQNPRHKITKRGQNVTFRCDPISEHNRLYWYRQTLGQGPEFLTYFQNEAQLEKSRLLSDRFSAERPKGSFSTLEIQRTEQGDSAMYLCASSLPGTPDSGANVLTFGAGSRLTVL.

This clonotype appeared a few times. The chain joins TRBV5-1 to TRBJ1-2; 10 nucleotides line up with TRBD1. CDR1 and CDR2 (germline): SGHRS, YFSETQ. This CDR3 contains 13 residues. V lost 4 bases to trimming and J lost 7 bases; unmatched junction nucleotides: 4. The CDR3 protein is CASSTGQGLGYTF. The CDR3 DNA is TGCGCCAGCAGCACGGGACAGGGGCTTGGCTACACCTTC.

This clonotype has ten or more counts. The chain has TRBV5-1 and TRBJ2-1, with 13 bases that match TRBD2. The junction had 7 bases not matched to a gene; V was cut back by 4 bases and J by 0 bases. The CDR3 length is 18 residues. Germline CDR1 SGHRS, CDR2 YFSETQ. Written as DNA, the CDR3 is TGCGCCAGCAGCCAGGGGACTAGCGGGGTCGGCTCCTACAATGAGCAGTTCTTC. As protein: CASSQGTSGVGSYNEQFF.

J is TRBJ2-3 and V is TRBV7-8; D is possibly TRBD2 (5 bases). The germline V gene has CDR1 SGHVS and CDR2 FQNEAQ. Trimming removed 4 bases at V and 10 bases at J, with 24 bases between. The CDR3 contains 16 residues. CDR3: CASSSQNGFGSGPQYF. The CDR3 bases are TGTGCCAGCAGCTCCCAAAACGGGTTCGGCAGCGGTCCGCAGTATTTT.

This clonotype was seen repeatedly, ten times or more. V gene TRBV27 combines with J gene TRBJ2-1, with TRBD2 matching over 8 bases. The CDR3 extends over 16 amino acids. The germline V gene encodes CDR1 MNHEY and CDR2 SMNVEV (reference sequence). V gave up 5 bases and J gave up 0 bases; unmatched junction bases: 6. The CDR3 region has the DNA TGTGCCAGCAGTCCCCTTACTAGCGGCTCCTACAATGAGCAGTTCTTC. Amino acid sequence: CASSPLTSGSYNEQFF.

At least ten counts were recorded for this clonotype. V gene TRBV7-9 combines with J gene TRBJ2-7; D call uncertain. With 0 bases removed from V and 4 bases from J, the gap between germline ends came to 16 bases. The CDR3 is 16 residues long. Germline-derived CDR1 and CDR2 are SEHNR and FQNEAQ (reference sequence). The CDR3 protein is CASSLAVASGSYEQYF. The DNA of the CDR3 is TGTGCCAGCAGCTTAGCGGTTGCCTCAGGATCTTACGAGCAGTACTTC.

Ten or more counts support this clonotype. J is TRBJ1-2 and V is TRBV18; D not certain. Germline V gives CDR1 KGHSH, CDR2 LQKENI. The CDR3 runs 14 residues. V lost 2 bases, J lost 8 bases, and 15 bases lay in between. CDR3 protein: CASSPSLREEGYTF. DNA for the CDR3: TGTGCCAGCTCACCAAGTCTAAGGGAGGAGGGCTACACCTTC. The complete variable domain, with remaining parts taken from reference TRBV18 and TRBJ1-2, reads NAGVMQNPRHLVRRRGQEARLRCSPMKGHSHVYWYRQLPEEGLKFMVYLQKENIIDESGMPKERFSAEFPKEGPSILRIQQVVRGDSAAYFCASSPSLREEGYTFGSGTRLTVV.

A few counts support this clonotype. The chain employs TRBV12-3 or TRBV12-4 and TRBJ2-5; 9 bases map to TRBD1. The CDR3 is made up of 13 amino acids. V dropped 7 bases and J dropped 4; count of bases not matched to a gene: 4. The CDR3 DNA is TGTGCCAGCACCTTGGGACAGGGAGAGACCCAGTACTTC. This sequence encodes CASTLGQGETQYF.

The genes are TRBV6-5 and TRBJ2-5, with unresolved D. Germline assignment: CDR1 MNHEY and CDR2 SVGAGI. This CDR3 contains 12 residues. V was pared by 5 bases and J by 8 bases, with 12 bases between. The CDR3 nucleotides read TGTGCCAGCAGTAACCCCGTCGGCACCCAGTACTTC. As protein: CASSNPVGTQYF.

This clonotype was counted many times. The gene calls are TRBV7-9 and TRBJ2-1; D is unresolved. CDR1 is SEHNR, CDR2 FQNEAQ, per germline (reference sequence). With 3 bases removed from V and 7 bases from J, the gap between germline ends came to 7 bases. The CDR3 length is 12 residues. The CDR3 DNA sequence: TGTGCCAGCAGCTTCGAGGAAAATGAGCAGTTCTTC. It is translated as CASSFEENEQFF.

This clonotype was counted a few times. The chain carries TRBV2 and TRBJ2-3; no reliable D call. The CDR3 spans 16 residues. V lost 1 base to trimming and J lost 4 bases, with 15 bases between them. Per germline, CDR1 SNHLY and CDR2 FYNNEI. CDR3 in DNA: TGTGCCAGCAGTGAAGAAAGTGATAAGTCCCCAGATACGCAGTATTTT. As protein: CASSEESDKSPDTQYF.

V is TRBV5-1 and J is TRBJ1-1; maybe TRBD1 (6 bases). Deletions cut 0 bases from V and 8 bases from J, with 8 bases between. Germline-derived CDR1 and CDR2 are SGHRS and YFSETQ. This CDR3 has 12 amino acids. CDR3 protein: CASSLGGQEAFF. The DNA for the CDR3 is TGCGCCAGCAGCTTGGGGGGGCAGGAAGCTTTCTTT.

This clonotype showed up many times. For the CDR3, the DNA is TGCGCCAGCAGCTTGGAGCCATCGGCTTCGGGGCAGTACTTC. This encodes CASSLEPSASGQYF. The chain has TRBV5-1 and TRBJ2-7, with D uncertain. With 0 bases removed from V and 9 bases from J, the gap between germline ends came to 16 bases. Per germline, CDR1 SGHRS and CDR2 YFSETQ. The CDR3 length is 14 residues.

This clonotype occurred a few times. CDR3 region: CATEDRLSGETQYF. CDR3 DNA: TGTGCCACCGAAGACAGGTTATCGGGGGAGACCCAGTACTTC. V gene TRBV24-1 combines with J gene TRBJ2-5; D perhaps matches TRBD1 (6 bases). The CDR3 runs 14 residues. From germline, CDR1 is KGHDR and CDR2 SFDVKD. The V gene lost 9 bases and the J gene lost 5 bases, with 18 bases spanning the gap.

The CDR3 loop reads CASSPGAQATNSPLHF. The CDR3 bases are TGTGCCAGCAGCCCAGGGGCTCAGGCTACTAATTCACCCCTCCACTTT. The chain carries TRBV9 and TRBJ1-6; weak D call: TRBD1 (6 bases). The CDR3 has 16 residues. CDR1 SGDLS and CDR2 YYNGEE come from the germline V gene. V lost 4 bases and J 6 bases, leaving 17 bases between the germline ends.

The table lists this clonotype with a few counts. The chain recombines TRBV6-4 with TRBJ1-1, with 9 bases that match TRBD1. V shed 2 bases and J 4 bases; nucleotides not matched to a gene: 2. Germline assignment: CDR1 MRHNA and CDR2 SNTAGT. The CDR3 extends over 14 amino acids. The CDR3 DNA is TGTGCCAGCAGTGACACGGACAGGGGCACTGAAGCTTTCTTT. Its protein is CASSDTDRGTEAFF.

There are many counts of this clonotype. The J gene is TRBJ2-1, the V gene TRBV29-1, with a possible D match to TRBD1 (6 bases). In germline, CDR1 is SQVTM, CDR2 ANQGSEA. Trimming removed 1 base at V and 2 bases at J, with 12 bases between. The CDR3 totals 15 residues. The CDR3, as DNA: TGCAGCGTTGAAGGGACAGCGACCACCTACAATGAGCAGTTCTTC. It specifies CSVEGTATTYNEQFF.